The 7 T cell receptor beta chains below all came from one sample that was sequenced in a study of blood T cell repertoires in COVID-19. TCRdb's table, derived via immunoSEQ multiplex PCR, lists solely in-frame clones and lacks some. The sample holds over 100,000 clones, 75% to 85% seen once. The sample consisted of peripheral blood. These receptors all stem from a woman aged 80 or over with acute or convalescent COVID-19.

This clone has more than one count but fewer than ten. The V and J genes are TRBV7-2 and TRBJ1-1, with D possibly matching TRBD1 (6 bases). Germline V CDR1 and CDR2: SGHTA, FQGNSA. V was clipped by 5 bases and J by 1 base, with 11 bases between them. The CDR3 spans 14 residues. The CDR3 protein is CASSLGHSNTEAFF. CDR3 coding DNA: TGTGCCAGCAGCCTGGGACACTCGAACACTGAAGCTTTCTTT.

The chain couples TRBV19 to TRBJ1-5; 10 nucleotides line up with TRBD1. V was clipped by 5 bases and J by 0 bases; unmatched bases: 7. There are 17 residues in the CDR3. Looked up from germline, CDR1 is LNHDA and CDR2 is SQIVND (reference sequence). CDR3 coding DNA: TGTGCCAGTAGTGTTACCGGGACAGGGGTTAGCAATCAGCCCCAGCATTTT. As protein: CASSVTGTGVSNQPQHF.

The rearrangement joins TRBV5-6 to TRBJ2-5; a weak D match, TRBD2 (5 bases). V lost 4 bases, J lost 0 bases, and 16 bases lay in between. Germline values: CDR1 SGHDT, CDR2 YYEEEE. CDR3 size: 16 residues. In DNA form, the CDR3 reads TGTGCCAGCAGCCGAGGAACGGGAAGATACCAAGAGACCCAGTACTTC. It specifies CASSRGTGRYQETQYF.

The J gene is TRBJ2-6, the V gene TRBV2; D is unclear. V lost 5 bases and J 0 bases, leaving 17 bases between the germline ends. The CDR3 is 18 residues long. Germline lookup yields CDR1 SNHLY and CDR2 FYNNEI. The CDR3 loop reads CASSKTPPQSSGANVLTF. The DNA of the CDR3 is TGTGCCAGCAGTAAAACCCCCCCACAGTCCTCTGGGGCCAACGTCCTGACTTTC. The full variable domain, with the rest looked up from reference TRBV2 and TRBJ2-6, is EPEVTQTPSHQVTQMGQEVILRCVPISNHLYFYWYRQILGQKVEFLVSFYNNEISEKSEIFDDQFSVERPDGSNFTLKIRSTKLEDSAMYFCASSKTPPQSSGANVLTFGAGSRLTVL.

The V and J genes are TRBV6-5 and TRBJ1-5; 9 bases are a match to TRBD1. V lost 4 bases, J lost 5 bases, and 3 bases stayed unmatched. The CDR3 has 14 amino acids. Per the germline V gene, CDR1 is MNHEY and CDR2 is SVGAGI. The CDR3 sequence is CASSLQGAYQPQHF. The CDR3, as DNA: TGTGCCAGCAGTTTACAGGGGGCATATCAGCCCCAGCATTTT.

This chain joins TRBV7-9 and TRBJ2-7; possible D gene TRBD1, 6 bases. The CDR3 has 19 amino acids. Trimming left V 3 bases short and J 1 base short, with 25 bases between. Germline CDR1 is SEHNR and CDR2 is FQNEAQ (reference sequence). CDR3 bases: TGTGCCAGCAGCTTGACCCGGGCACAGGGTACTTGGGTTTCCTACGAGCAGTACTTC. Amino acids: CASSLTRAQGTWVSYEQYF.

The chain is built from TRBV4-1 and TRBJ2-2; 10 nucleotides align to TRBD1. Germline CDR1 MGHRA, CDR2 YSYEKL. V was clipped by 3 bases and J by 4 bases; unmatched bases: 11. The CDR3 has 18 amino acids. CDR3 sequence reads: CASSHLHSGQGTTGELFF. The CDR3 DNA reads as TGCGCCAGCAGCCACCTCCACTCGGGACAGGGGACCACCGGGGAGCTGTTTTTT.